The 8 T cell receptor beta chains presented below share a single source sample, sequenced in a study of shared clonotypes between healthy human individuals. Method: immunoSEQ multiplex PCR; TCRdb's copy keeps in-frame clones and lacks some. The sample lists about 1.1 million clones, approximately 75% seen once, with approximately 0.9% in the top ten. The sample consisted of memory CD4+ T cells from PBMCs. Noted subset: CD45RA-negative fraction. Receptors originate from a man younger than 35 in good health. Some clones in this sample may be carry-over from other donors' samples.

The CDR3 is CASSQEAIRGGRGYTF. The CDR3 DNA sequence: TGTGCCAGCAGCCAAGAGGCCATTCGTGGTGGTCGGGGCTACACCTTC. V usage is TRBV4-2 and J usage is TRBJ1-2; D remains unclear. V was cut by 0 bases and J by 8 bases, with 19 bases left in between. This CDR3 contains 16 residues. The germline V gene encodes CDR1 LGHNA and CDR2 YNFKEQ.

In this sample, this clone turned up once. V usage is TRBV9 and J usage is TRBJ2-1; possibly TRBD1 for D (6 bases). The CDR3 length is 19 residues. V was pared by 3 bases and J by 7 bases, with 29 bases between. CDR1 SGDLS and CDR2 YYNGEE come from the germline V gene. The CDR3 DNA sequence: TGTGCCAGCAGCGCCAGTAGTTTGGGGGCCTTTACGGCCCATAATGAGCAGTTCTTC. It specifies CASSASSLGAFTAHNEQFF.

The chain combines TRBV15 with TRBJ2-5, with D perhaps matching TRBD2 (6 bases). V lost 6 bases to trimming and J lost 5 bases, with 13 bases between them. Germline lookup yields CDR1 LNHNV and CDR2 YYDKDF (reference sequence). The CDR3 totals 13 residues. The CDR3 loop is CATSRLGGETQYF. CDR3 nucleotide sequence: TGTGCCACCAGTCGGTTGGGGGGTGAGACCCAGTACTTC. The full variable domain, in which reference TRBV15 and TRBJ2-5 provide the parts outside the CDR3, is DAMVIQNPRYQVTQFGKPVTLSCSQTLNHNVMYWYQQKSSQAPKLLFHYYDKDFNNEADTPDNFQSRRPNTSFCFLDIRSPGLGDTAMYLCATSRLGGETQYFGPGTRLLVL.

The chain carries TRBV2 and TRBJ1-3, with 9 bases that match TRBD1. Germline values: CDR1 SNHLY, CDR2 FYNNEI. Trimming at V came to 4 bases and at J to 3 bases, leaving 4 bases not matched to a gene. The CDR3 has 15 amino acids. The CDR3 reads CASSAGQGHGNTIYF. For the CDR3, the DNA is TGTGCCAGCAGTGCGGGACAGGGCCATGGAAACACCATATATTTT. Full variable domain (rest looked up from reference TRBV2 and TRBJ1-3): EPEVTQTPSHQVTQMGQEVILRCVPISNHLYFYWYRQILGQKVEFLVSFYNNEISEKSEIFDDQFSVERPDGSNFTLKIRSTKLEDSAMYFCASSAGQGHGNTIYFGEGSWLTVV.

The rearrangement links TRBV7-3 to TRBJ1-3; 7 bases align to TRBD1. The CDR3 runs 13 residues. The V segment lost 5 bases and the J segment 5 bases; nucleotides outside the gene matches: 3. Germline V gene data show CDR1 as SGHTA and CDR2 as FQGTGA. The CDR3 is CASSTGERNTIYF. The CDR3, as DNA: TGTGCCAGCAGCACAGGGGAAAGAAACACCATATATTTT.

This clone was counted once. The chain employs TRBV7-9 and TRBJ1-3; D remains ambiguous. The CDR3 sequence is 15 residues long. V was cut by 5 bases and J by 0 bases, with 11 bases left in between. Looked up from germline, CDR1 is SEHNR and CDR2 is FQNEAQ (reference sequence). CDR3 bases: TGTGCCAGCAGCCCCCCTTTCCGCTCTGGAAACACCATATATTTT. Encoded protein: CASSPPFRSGNTIYF.

The CDR3 bases are TGTGCCAGCAGTTTAGAGTATCGGAGCACAGATACGCAGTATTTT. Translated: CASSLEYRSTDTQYF. The rearrangement joins TRBV28 to TRBJ2-3, with no clear D. The CDR3 totals 15 residues. V lost 2 bases to trimming and J lost 0 bases, with 9 bases between them. The V gene's germline CDR1 is MDHEN and CDR2 SYDVKM.

Of note for this clone: A far more abundant clone sits one base away, making this likely a read error. This rearrangement joins TRBV2 to TRBJ1-2, with 10 nucleotides matching TRBD1. The CDR3 totals 14 residues. Germline lookup yields CDR1 SNHLY and CDR2 FYNNEI. V was clipped by 6 bases and J by 6 bases; unmatched bases: 7. The CDR3 protein is CASREGQGLHGYTF. In nucleotides, the CDR3 is TGTGCCAGCAGGGAGGGACAGGGGTTGCATGGCTACACCTTC.